A selection of T cell receptor beta chains follows, all from one sample in a study of T cells in Graves' hyperthyroidism and ophthalmopathy. TCRdb redid the calling of the multiplex PCR reads with MiXCR, one entry per CDR3 protein. The table has fewer than 500,000 distinct CDR3 sequences, 14% to 15% seen once; the top ten hold 13%. Sequenced input: blood. All receptors come from a man aged 18 to 30 with Graves' ophthalmopathy. Both conserved end residues are part of each CDR3. Fields, in order: clone size, J gene, D gene, V gene, CDR3 protein, CDR3 DNA. D genes are given only for firm matches. The size entry is marked missing in some rows and otherwise reads once, few, many or a size class.

abundance: many; j_gene: TRBJ2-7; d_gene: .; v_gene: TRBV12-3/TRBV12-4; CDR3aa: CASSPPGSAAEQYF; CDR3nt: TGTGCCAGCAGCCCACCTGGGTCGGCAGCCGAGCAGTACTTC
abundance: many; j_gene: TRBJ2-1; d_gene: .; v_gene: TRBV7-2; CDR3aa: CASSLSASSYNEQFF; CDR3nt: TGTGCCAGCAGCTTATCAGCGAGCTCCTACAATGAGCAGTTCTTC
abundance: many; j_gene: TRBJ2-1; d_gene: TRBD2; v_gene: TRBV10-2; CDR3aa: CASTTSVENNEQFF; CDR3nt: TGCGCCAGCACCACTAGCGTCGAAAACAATGAGCAGTTCTTC
abundance: .; j_gene: TRBJ2-5; d_gene: .; v_gene: TRBV11-3; CDR3aa: CAGSSLWGVHAETQYF; CDR3nt: TGTGCCGGCAGCTCCCTTTGGGGGGTTCATGCAGAGACCCAGTACTTC
abundance: few; j_gene: TRBJ2-7; d_gene: TRBD1; v_gene: TRBV19; CDR3aa: CASSIGDSSYEQYF; CDR3nt: TGTGCCAGTAGTATTGGGGACAGCTCCTACGAGCAGTACTTC
abundance: few; j_gene: TRBJ2-7; d_gene: .; v_gene: TRBV28; CDR3aa: CASKGVYEQYF; CDR3nt: TGTGCCAGCAAGGGAGTCTACGAGCAGTACTTC
abundance: many; j_gene: TRBJ2-3; d_gene: .; v_gene: TRBV7-9; CDR3aa: CASSLPMTDTQYF; CDR3nt: TGTGCCAGCAGCTTACCCATGACCGATACGCAGTATTTT
abundance: many; j_gene: TRBJ2-7; d_gene: TRBD1; v_gene: TRBV12-3/TRBV12-4; CDR3aa: CASSYRDSAYEQYF; CDR3nt: TGTGCCAGCAGTTACCGGGACAGCGCCTACGAGCAGTACTTC
abundance: many; j_gene: TRBJ1-2; d_gene: .; v_gene: TRBV2; CDR3aa: CASSESNWGYTF; CDR3nt: TGTGCCAGCAGTGAATCTAACTGGGGCTACACCTTC
abundance: many; j_gene: TRBJ1-2; d_gene: TRBD1; v_gene: TRBV9; CDR3aa: CASSGDRVKDYGYTF; CDR3nt: TGTGCCAGCAGCGGGGACAGGGTAAAGGACTATGGCTACACCTTC
abundance: many; j_gene: TRBJ1-1; d_gene: .; v_gene: TRBV11-3; CDR3aa: CASTPGIQNTEAFF; CDR3nt: TGTGCCAGCACCCCAGGGATACAGAACACTGAAGCTTTCTTT
abundance: many; j_gene: TRBJ1-4; d_gene: .; v_gene: TRBV11-2; CDR3aa: CASSLDPSNQGKLFF; CDR3nt: TGTGCCAGCAGCTTAGATCCAAGTAACCAGGGAAAACTGTTTTTT
abundance: many; j_gene: TRBJ1-4; d_gene: .; v_gene: TRBV5-1; CDR3aa: CASSLDATNEKLFF; CDR3nt: TGCGCCAGCAGCTTGGATGCAACTAATGAAAAACTGTTTTTT
abundance: many; j_gene: TRBJ2-7; d_gene: TRBD2; v_gene: TRBV5-1; CDR3aa: CASSLEGLARNEQYF; CDR3nt: TGCGCCAGCAGCTTGGAGGGACTAGCGAGGAACGAGCAGTACTTC
abundance: .; j_gene: TRBJ1-6; d_gene: .; v_gene: TRBV24-1; CDR3aa: CATSESSYNSPLHF; CDR3nt: TGTGCCACCAGTGAAAGCTCCTATAATTCACCCCTCCACTTT
abundance: few; j_gene: TRBJ2-5; d_gene: .; v_gene: TRBV6-1; CDR3aa: CASTVPTQETQYF; CDR3nt: TGTGCCAGCACGGTCCCGACCCAAGAGACCCAGTACTTC
abundance: .; j_gene: TRBJ1-5; d_gene: .; v_gene: TRBV6-1; CDR3aa: CASRRGLGGGNQPQHF; CDR3nt: TGTGCCAGCAGACGGGGGCTGGGGGGAGGGAATCAGCCCCAGCATTTT
abundance: once; j_gene: TRBJ1-4; d_gene: .; v_gene: TRBV5-1; CDR3aa: CASSFGLPNEKLFF; CDR3nt: TGCGCCAGCAGCTTCGGCCTGCCTAATGAAAAACTGTTTTTT
abundance: few; j_gene: TRBJ1-6; d_gene: .; v_gene: TRBV5-5; CDR3aa: CASSPDSTSYNSPLHF; CDR3nt: TGTGCCAGCAGCCCCGACAGTACCTCCTATAATTCACCCCTCCACTTT
abundance: many; j_gene: TRBJ2-1; d_gene: .; v_gene: TRBV11-2; CDR3aa: CASSLGRSNEQFF; CDR3nt: TGTGCCAGCAGCTTAGGTCGGAGCAATGAGCAGTTCTTC
abundance: many; j_gene: TRBJ2-5; d_gene: TRBD1; v_gene: TRBV11-3; CDR3aa: CASSLGDRAETQYF; CDR3nt: TGTGCCAGCAGCTTAGGGGACAGGGCAGAGACCCAGTACTTC
abundance: many; j_gene: TRBJ2-7; d_gene: TRBD1; v_gene: TRBV2; CDR3aa: CASSEWTGVTEQYF; CDR3nt: TGTGCCAGCAGTGAATGGACAGGGGTCACCGAGCAGTACTTC